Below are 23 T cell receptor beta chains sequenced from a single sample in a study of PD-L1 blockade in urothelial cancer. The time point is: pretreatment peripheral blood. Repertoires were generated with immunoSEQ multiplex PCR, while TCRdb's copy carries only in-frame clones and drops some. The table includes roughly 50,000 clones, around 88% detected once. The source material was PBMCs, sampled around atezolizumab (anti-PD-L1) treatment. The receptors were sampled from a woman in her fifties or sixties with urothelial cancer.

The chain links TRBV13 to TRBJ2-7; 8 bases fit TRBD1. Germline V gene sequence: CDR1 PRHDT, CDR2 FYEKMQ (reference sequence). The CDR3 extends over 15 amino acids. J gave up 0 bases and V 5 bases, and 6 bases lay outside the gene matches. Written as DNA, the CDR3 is TGTGCCAGCAGCGCTCCGGGACAGGTCTCCTACGAGCAGTACTTC. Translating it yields CASSAPGQVSYEQYF. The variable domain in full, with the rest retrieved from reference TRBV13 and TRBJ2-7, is AAGVIQSPRHLIKEKRETATLKCYPIPRHDTVYWYQQGPGQDPQFLISFYEKMQSDKGSIPDRFSAQQFSDYHSELNMSSLELGDSALYFCASSAPGQVSYEQYFGPGTRLTVT.

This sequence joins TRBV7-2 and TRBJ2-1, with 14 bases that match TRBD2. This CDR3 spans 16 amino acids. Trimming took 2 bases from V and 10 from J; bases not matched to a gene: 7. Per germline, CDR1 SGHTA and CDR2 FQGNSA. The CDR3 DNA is TGTGCCAGCAGCTTAAGACTAGCGGGAGGGCATCGGGAGCAGTTCTTC. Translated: CASSLRLAGGHREQFF.

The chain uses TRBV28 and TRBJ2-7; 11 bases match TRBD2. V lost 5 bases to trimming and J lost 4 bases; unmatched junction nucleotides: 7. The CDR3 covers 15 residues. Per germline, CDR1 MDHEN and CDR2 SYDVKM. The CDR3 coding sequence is TGTGCCAGCAGTAGACTAGCGGGAATCCCTTACGAGCAGTACTTC. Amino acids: CASSRLAGIPYEQYF.

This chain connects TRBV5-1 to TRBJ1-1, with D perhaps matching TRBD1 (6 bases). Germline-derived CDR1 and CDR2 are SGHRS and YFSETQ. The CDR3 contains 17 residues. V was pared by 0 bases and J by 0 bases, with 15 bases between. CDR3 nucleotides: TGCGCCAGCAGCTTGGTACAGGGAAGATATGTGAACACTGAAGCTTTCTTT. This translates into CASSLVQGRYVNTEAFF. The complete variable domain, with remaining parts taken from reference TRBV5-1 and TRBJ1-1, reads KAGVTQTPRYLIKTRGQQVTLSCSPISGHRSVSWYQQTPGQGLQFLFEYFSETQRNKGNFPGRFSGRQFSNSRSEMNVSTLELGDSALYLCASSLVQGRYVNTEAFFGQGTRLTVV.

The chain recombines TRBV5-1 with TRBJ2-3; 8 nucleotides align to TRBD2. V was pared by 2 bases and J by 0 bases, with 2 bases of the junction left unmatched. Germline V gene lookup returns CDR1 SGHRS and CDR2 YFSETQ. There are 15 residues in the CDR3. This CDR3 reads CASSLGGGSTDTQYF. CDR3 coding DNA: TGCGCCAGCAGCTTAGGCGGGGGGAGCACAGATACGCAGTATTTT.

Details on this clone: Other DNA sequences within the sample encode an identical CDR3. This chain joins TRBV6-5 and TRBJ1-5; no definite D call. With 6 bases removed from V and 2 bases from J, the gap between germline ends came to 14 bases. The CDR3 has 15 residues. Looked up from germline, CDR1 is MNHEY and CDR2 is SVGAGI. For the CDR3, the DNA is TGTGCCAGCAGACCCCTGGTCGGGGGCAATCAGCCCCAGCATTTT. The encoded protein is CASRPLVGGNQPQHF.

DNA of the CDR3: TGTGCCAGCAGCTTAAGACAGGGCGACTCTGGAAACACCATATATTTT. Residues: CASSLRQGDSGNTIYF. The V call is TRBV7-9, the J call TRBJ1-3, with 7 nucleotides matching TRBD1. Germline CDR1 SEHNR, CDR2 FQNEAQ (reference sequence). The CDR3 is 16 amino acids. Germline trimming cut 2 bases from V and 0 bases from J; bases unmatched to any gene: 4.

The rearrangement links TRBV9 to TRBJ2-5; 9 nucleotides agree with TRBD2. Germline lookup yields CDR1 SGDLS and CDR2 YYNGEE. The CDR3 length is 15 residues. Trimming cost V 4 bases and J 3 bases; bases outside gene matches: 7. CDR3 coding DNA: TGTGCCAGCAGCACCTGGGAGCGGGAGGAAGAGACCCAGTACTTC. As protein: CASSTWEREEETQYF.

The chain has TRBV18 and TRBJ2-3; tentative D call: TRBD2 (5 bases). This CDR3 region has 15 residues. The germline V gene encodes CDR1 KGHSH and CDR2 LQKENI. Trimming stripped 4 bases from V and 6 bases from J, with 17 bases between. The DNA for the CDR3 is TGTGCCAGCTCACTCGAGGGCGTCCCCCTCGATACGCAGTATTTT. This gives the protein CASSLEGVPLDTQYF.

CDR3 region: CASSLDQGEPGELFF. CDR3 DNA: TGTGCCAGCAGTTTAGATCAGGGGGAACCCGGGGAGCTGTTTTTT. This chain connects TRBV28 to TRBJ2-2; 7 nucleotides agree with TRBD1. This CDR3 region has 15 residues. CDR1 is MDHEN and CDR2 is SYDVKM in the germline V gene. V lost 2 bases to trimming and J lost 6 bases; unmatched junction nucleotides: 6.

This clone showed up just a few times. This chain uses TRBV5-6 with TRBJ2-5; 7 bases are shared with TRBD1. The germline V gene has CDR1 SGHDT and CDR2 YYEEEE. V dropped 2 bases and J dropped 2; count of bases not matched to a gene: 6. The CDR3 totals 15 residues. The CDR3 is CASSFGQDTQETQYF. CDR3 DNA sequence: TGTGCCAGCAGCTTCGGACAGGACACTCAAGAGACCCAGTACTTC.

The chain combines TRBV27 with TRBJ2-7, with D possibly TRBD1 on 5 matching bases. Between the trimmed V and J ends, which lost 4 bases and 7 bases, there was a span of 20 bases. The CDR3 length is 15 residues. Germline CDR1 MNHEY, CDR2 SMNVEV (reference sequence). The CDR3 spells CASSSQGRDRREQYF. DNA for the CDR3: TGTGCCAGCAGTTCCCAGGGAAGAGATCGCAGGGAGCAGTACTTC.

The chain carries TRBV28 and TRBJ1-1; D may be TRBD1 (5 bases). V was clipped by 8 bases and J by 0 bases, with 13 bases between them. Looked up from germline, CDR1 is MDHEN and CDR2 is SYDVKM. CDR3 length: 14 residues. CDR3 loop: CASHSTGLNTEAFF. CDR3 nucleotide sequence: TGTGCCAGCCACTCCACAGGTCTGAACACTGAAGCTTTCTTT.

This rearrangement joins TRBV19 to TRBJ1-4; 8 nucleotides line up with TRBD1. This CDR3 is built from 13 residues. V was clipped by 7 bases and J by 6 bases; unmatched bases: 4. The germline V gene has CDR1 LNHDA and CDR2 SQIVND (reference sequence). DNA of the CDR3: TGTGCCAGTACGGAGACAGGGGATGAAAAACTGTTTTTT. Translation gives CASTETGDEKLFF.

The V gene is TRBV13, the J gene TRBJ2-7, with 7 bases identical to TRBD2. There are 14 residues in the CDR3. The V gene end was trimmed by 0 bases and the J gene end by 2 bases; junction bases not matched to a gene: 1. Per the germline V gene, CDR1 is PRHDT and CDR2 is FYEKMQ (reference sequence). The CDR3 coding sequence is TGTGCCAGCAGCTTAGGCCGGGGGGCCTACGAGCAGTACTTC. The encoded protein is CASSLGRGAYEQYF.

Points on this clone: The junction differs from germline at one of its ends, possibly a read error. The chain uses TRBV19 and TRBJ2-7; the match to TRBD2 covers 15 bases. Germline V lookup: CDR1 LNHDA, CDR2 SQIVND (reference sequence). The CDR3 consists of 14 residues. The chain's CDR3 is CASSYPGLAGGLHF. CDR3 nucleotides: TGTGCCAGTAGTTATCCGGGACTAGCGGGGGGCTTACACTTC.

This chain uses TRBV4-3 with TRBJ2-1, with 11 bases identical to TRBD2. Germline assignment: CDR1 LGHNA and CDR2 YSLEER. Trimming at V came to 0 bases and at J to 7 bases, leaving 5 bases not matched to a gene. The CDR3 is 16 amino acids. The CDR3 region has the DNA TGCGCCAGCAGCCAAGATATGGGACTAGCGGTTAATGAGCAGTTCTTC. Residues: CASSQDMGLAVNEQFF.

The CDR3 reads CASSRGPSVYNEQFF. DNA of the CDR3: TGCGCCAGCAGCAGAGGGCCTAGCGTCTACAATGAGCAGTTCTTC. This chain uses TRBV4-3 with TRBJ2-1; tentatively, D is TRBD2 (6 bases). The germline V and J ends were trimmed by 5 bases and 3 bases, with 14 bases remaining between them. There are 15 residues in the CDR3. Per germline, CDR1 LGHNA and CDR2 YSLEER.

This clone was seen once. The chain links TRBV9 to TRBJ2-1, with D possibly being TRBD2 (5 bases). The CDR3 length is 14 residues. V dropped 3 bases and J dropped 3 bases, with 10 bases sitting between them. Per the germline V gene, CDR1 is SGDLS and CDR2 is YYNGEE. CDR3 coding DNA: TGTGCCAGCAGCGCCTACGAGGGCTACAATGAGCAGTTCTTC. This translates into CASSAYEGYNEQFF. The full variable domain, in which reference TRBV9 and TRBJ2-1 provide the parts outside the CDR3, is DSGVTQTPKHLITATGQRVTLRCSPRSGDLSVYWYQQSLDQGLQFLIQYYNGEERAKGNILERFSAQQFPDLHSELNLSSLELGDSALYFCASSAYEGYNEQFFGPGTRLTVL.

The CDR3 coding sequence is TGTGCCAGCAGTCCACTAGCGGGAGTGGGCTACAATGAGCAGTTCTTC. Amino acids: CASSPLAGVGYNEQFF. V is TRBV27 and J is TRBJ2-1, with 11 bases lining up with TRBD2. V was pared by 5 bases and J by 3 bases, with 6 bases of the junction left unmatched. The CDR3 covers 16 residues. CDR1 is MNHEY and CDR2 is SMNVEV in the germline V gene (reference sequence).

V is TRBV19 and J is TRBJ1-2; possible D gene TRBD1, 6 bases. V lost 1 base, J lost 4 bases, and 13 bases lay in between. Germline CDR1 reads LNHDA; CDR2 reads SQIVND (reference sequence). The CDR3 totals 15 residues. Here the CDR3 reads CASSIGLKQGYGYTF. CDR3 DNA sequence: TGTGCCAGTAGTATAGGACTGAAACAGGGCTATGGCTACACCTTC. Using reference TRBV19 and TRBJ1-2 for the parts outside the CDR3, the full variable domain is DGGITQSPKYLFRKEGQNVTLSCEQNLNHDAMYWYRQDPGQGLRLIYYSQIVNDFQKGDIAEGYSVSREKKESFPLTVTSAQKNPTAFYLCASSIGLKQGYGYTFGSGTRLTVV.

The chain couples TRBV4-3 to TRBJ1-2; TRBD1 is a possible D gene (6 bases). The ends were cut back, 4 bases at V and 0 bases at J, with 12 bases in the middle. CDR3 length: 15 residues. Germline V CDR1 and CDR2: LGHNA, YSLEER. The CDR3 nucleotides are TGCGCCAGCAGCCTCGTGACAGGAACTAACTATGGCTACACCTTC. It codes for CASSLVTGTNYGYTF.

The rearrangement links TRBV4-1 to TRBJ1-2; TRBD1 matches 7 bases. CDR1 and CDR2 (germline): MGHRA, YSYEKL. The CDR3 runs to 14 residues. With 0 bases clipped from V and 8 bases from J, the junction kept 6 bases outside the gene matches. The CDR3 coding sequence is TGCGCCAGCAGCCAAGATACAGGGGTTCTAGGCTACACCTTC. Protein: CASSQDTGVLGYTF.